Each of the 8 T cell receptor beta chains below was sequenced from the same sample in a study of blood T cell repertoires in COVID-19. Repertoires were generated with immunoSEQ multiplex PCR, while TCRdb's copy carries only in-frame clones and drops some. Here the sample spans approximately 250,000 clones, 83% being singletons. The specimen sequenced was peripheral blood. The source is a human donor in a cohort sampled during active COVID-19.

This clone occurred a few times. The chain links TRBV18 to TRBJ1-2; 8 bases map to TRBD1. This CDR3 is built from 14 residues. The V and J ends lost 6 bases and 8 bases, in that order; junction bases with no gene match: 11. Germline V gene data show CDR1 as KGHSH and CDR2 as LQKENI. The CDR3 DNA reads as TGTGCCAGCTCGCCCAAGACAGGGGCGAACGGCTACACCTTC. This gives the protein CASSPKTGANGYTF. The whole variable domain, remainder taken from reference TRBV18 and TRBJ1-2, is NAGVMQNPRHLVRRRGQEARLRCSPMKGHSHVYWYRQLPEEGLKFMVYLQKENIIDESGMPKERFSAEFPKEGPSILRIQQVVRGDSAAYFCASSPKTGANGYTFGSGTRLTVV.

The chain joins TRBV18 to TRBJ2-2, with 12 bases that match TRBD2. Germline CDR1 and CDR2: KGHSH and LQKENI. Germline trimming cut 0 bases from V and 6 bases from J; bases unmatched to any gene: 2. There are 16 residues in the CDR3. The CDR3 is CASSPPGTSGPGELFF. The CDR3 nucleotides are TGTGCCAGCTCACCACCCGGGACTAGCGGGCCCGGGGAGCTGTTTTTT.

The CDR3 region is CASSLRGWGPVAQETQYF. The CDR3 coding sequence is TGTGCCAGCAGCTTGCGGGGTTGGGGGCCTGTAGCACAAGAGACCCAGTACTTC. The chain couples TRBV5-6 to TRBJ2-5, with D perhaps TRBD1 (6 bases). CDR1 SGHDT and CDR2 YYEEEE come from the germline V gene. Trimming removed 1 base at V and 2 bases at J, with 21 bases between. This CDR3 has 18 amino acids.

The genes are TRBV28 and TRBJ1-1; D gene ambiguous. CDR1 and CDR2 from the germline V gene are MDHEN and SYDVKM. The CDR3 consists of 13 residues. V shed 6 bases and J shed 1 base, with 9 bases lying between them. CDR3 in DNA: TGTGCCAGCAGCAGTTCAGGGAACACTGAAGCTTTCTTT. It yields the protein CASSSSGNTEAFF. Complete variable domain (other parts from reference TRBV28 and TRBJ1-1): DVKVTQSSRYLVKRTGEKVFLECVQDMDHENMFWYRQDPGLGLRLIYFSYDVKMKEKGDIPEGYSVSREKKERFSLILESASTNQTSMYLCASSSSGNTEAFFGQGTRLTVV.

This chain connects TRBV30 to TRBJ1-3, with D possibly being TRBD1 (6 bases). The CDR3 sequence is 15 residues long. CDR1 is GTSNPN, CDR2 SVGIG, per germline (reference sequence). Trimming left V 2 bases short and J 3 bases short, with 14 bases between. The CDR3 DNA sequence: TGTGCCTGGAGTAGGGGCCAGGGGATTGGAAACACCATATATTTT. Translation: CAWSRGQGIGNTIYF.

The rearrangement joins TRBV7-9 to TRBJ2-4, with D unclear. The V gene's germline CDR1 is SEHNR and CDR2 FQNEAQ (reference sequence). Between the trimmed V and J ends, which lost 5 bases and 0 bases, there was a span of 11 bases. The CDR3 is 15 residues long. The chain's CDR3 is CASSIVDIAKNIQYF. CDR3 sequence (DNA): TGTGCCAGCAGCATCGTTGACATAGCCAAAAACATTCAGTACTTC.

V gene TRBV5-6 combines with J gene TRBJ1-1; TRBD1 might be the D (5 bases). Germline-derived CDR1 and CDR2 are SGHDT and YYEEEE. V was clipped by 6 bases and J by 2 bases, with 11 bases between them. The CDR3 length is 13 residues. CDR3 residues: CASTRGGNTEAFF. The CDR3 DNA reads TGTGCCAGCACCCGGGGGGGTAACACTGAAGCTTTCTTT.

The genes are TRBV6-1 and TRBJ2-1, with D possibly being TRBD2 (5 bases). This CDR3 is built from 16 residues. Germline V gene lookup returns CDR1 MNHNS and CDR2 SASEGT. Between the trimmed V and J ends, which lost 4 bases and 0 bases, there was a span of 13 bases. The DNA for the CDR3 is TGTGCCAGCAGTGGTTGGGGAGCCAGCTCCTACAATGAGCAGTTCTTC. This encodes CASSGWGASSYNEQFF.